This TCR beta chain is drawn from a study of human T cells and chemical hapten exposure. Trimming stripped 1 base from V and 5 bases from J, with 14 bases between. Germline values: CDR1 LNHDA, CDR2 SQIVND (reference sequence). This CDR3 is 15 amino acids long. The time point is: patch test 2, 6 weeks after DPC sensitization. Described treatment: therapeutic diphenylcyclopropenone sensitization with weekly scalp DPC. One entry per CDR3 protein, called by TCRdb with MiXCR from the RACE reads. This sample carries fewer than 85,000 distinct CDR3 sequences, under 14% of them seen once, and the ten largest clones take about 1.6%.

The chain employs TRBV19 and TRBJ1-2; possibly TRBD1 for D (5 bases). The input for sequencing was whole blood, taken in connection with sensitization to the hapten diphenylcyclopropenone (DPC). The sequence was collected from a man younger than 35 with alopecia areata. Some clones in this sample may be carry-over from other donors' samples. CDR3 sequence reads: CASSIAGGTAYGYTF. The CDR3 DNA reads TGTGCCAGTAGTATAGCCGGTGGGACGGCTTATGGCTACACCTTC. The full variable domain, rest sourced from reference TRBV19 and TRBJ1-2, is DGGITQSPKYLFRKEGQNVTLSCEQNLNHDAMYWYRQDPGQGLRLIYYSQIVNDFQKGDIAEGYSVSREKKESFPLTVTSAQKNPTAFYLCASSIAGGTAYGYTFGSGTRLTVV.